These 31 T cell receptor beta chains were sequenced from one sample in a study of CD8+CD57+ T cells in acquired aplastic anemia. Both TCR beta VDJ combination and CDR3 sequence profiling were carried out. Genomic DNA was the template for this profiling. TCRdb independently ran MiXCR on the reads; one entry per CDR3 protein. Of hundreds of thousands of distinct CDR3 sequences listed, around 68% are singletons. Input material: sorted CD4+, CD8+, or CD8+CD57+ T cells (not recorded which) from PBMCs. The receptors originated from a human donor in good health, serving as a control.

This sequence joins TRBV20-1 and TRBJ2-4; tentatively, D is TRBD2 (6 bases). Trimming removed 1 base from V and 8 bases from J, with 15 bases in between. The CDR3 contains 14 residues. Germline CDR1 DFQATT, CDR2 SNEGSKA (reference sequence). The CDR3 nucleotides read TGCAGTGCTAGAGTGGGACTCCGAAGGGACATTCAGTACTTC. This translates into CSARVGLRRDIQYF.

The CDR3 nucleotides read TGTGCCAGCAGCCGGGACTGGGGGTCCTATGGCTACACCTTC. Protein product: CASSRDWGSYGYTF. The gene calls are TRBV6-5 and TRBJ1-2; D might be TRBD1 (5 bases). CDR1 is MNHEY, CDR2 SVGAGI, per germline. V gave up 6 bases and J gave up 4 bases, with 15 bases separating them. CDR3 length: 14 residues.

Note on this clonotype: A read error may account for a junction end that differs from germline. CDR3 in amino acids: CATSDSGRYYEYFF. The CDR3 DNA reads as TGTGCCACCAGTGATTCAGGACGTTACTACGAGTACTTCTTC. The gene calls are TRBV24-1 and TRBJ2-7; D not resolved. The CDR3 spans 14 residues. In germline, CDR1 is KGHDR, CDR2 SFDVKD.

Only one count was recorded for this clonotype. The missing conserved phenylalanine or tryptophan at the end of this CDR3 makes a read error likely. Because the CDR3's place on the DNA is in doubt, the DNA is left out and the CDR3 is given as listed by TCRdb. The genes are TRBV2 and TRBJ1-1; the table's D call, TRBD1, was not checked against the DNA. The germline CDR1 and CDR2 sequences are SNHLY and FYNNEI. The CDR3 spans 16 amino acids, including both terminal residues. The CDR3 spells CASTGQGACEHKHVGV.

With regard to this clonotype: The CDR3 end shows no conserved phenylalanine or tryptophan, and so a read error is likely. Because the CDR3's place on the DNA is in doubt, the DNA is left out and the CDR3 is given as listed by TCRdb. This chain uses TRBV9 with TRBJ2-1. The CDR3 is 13 amino acids in total, end residues counted. Germline assignment: CDR1 SGDLS and CDR2 YYNGEE. The CDR3 sequence is CASSTATAGGLFV.

In regard to this clonotype: The junction does not match germline at one end; this may be a read error. The genes are TRBV7-3 and TRBJ1-6; D gene uncertain. This CDR3 region has 15 residues. Germline V lookup: CDR1 SGHTA, CDR2 FQGTGA. The DNA of the CDR3 is TGTGCCAGCAGCTATAGTACTAGACGTAATTCACCCCCCCACTTT. It is translated as CASSYSTRRNSPPHF. Looking up the rest from reference TRBV7-3 and TRBJ1-6 gives the full variable domain: GAGVSQTPSNKVTEKGKYVELRCDPISGHTALYWYRQSLGQGPEFLIYFQGTGAADDSGLPNDRFFAVRPEGSVSTLKIQRTERGDSAVYLCASSYSTRRNSPPHFGNGTRLTVT.

The rearrangement joins TRBV19 to TRBJ2-3; 8 nucleotides agree with TRBD2. V dropped 6 bases and J dropped 3; count of bases not matched to a gene: 5. CDR1 is LNHDA and CDR2 is SQIVND in the germline V gene (reference sequence). The CDR3 runs to 14 residues. CDR3 sequence: CASSLSGATDTQYF. Here the CDR3 DNA reads TGTGCCAGTAGCCTTAGCGGGGCGACAGATACGCAGTATTTT.

Comments on this clonotype: The CDR3 carries no conserved terminal phenylalanine or tryptophan, so it likely arises from a read error. It is unclear where the CDR3 begins or ends on the DNA, so no DNA is shown, and the CDR3 is as TCRdb lists it. The gene calls are TRBV7-2 and TRBJ2-3. Including both end residues, the CDR3 is 13 amino acids long. CDR1 is SGHTA and CDR2 is FQGNSA in the germline V gene. CDR3 amino acids: CASSLTGYGYTYG.

The rearrangement uses TRBV7-3 and TRBJ2-1; either TRBD1 or TRBD2 may fit D (5 bases each). Germline CDR1 SGHTA, CDR2 FQGTGA. V shed 2 bases and J shed 8 bases, with 16 bases lying between them. The CDR3 spans 15 residues. CDR3 DNA: TGTGCCAGCAGCTTATTAGTCGGGGCAGCAGATGAGCAGTTCTTC. It encodes CASSLLVGAADEQFF. Combining the CDR3 with reference TRBV7-3 and TRBJ2-1 gives the whole variable domain GAGVSQTPSNKVTEKGKYVELRCDPISGHTALYWYRQSLGQGPEFLIYFQGTGAADDSGLPNDRFFAVRPEGSVSTLKIQRTERGDSAVYLCASSLLVGAADEQFFGPGTRLTVL.

The rearrangement links TRBV9 to TRBJ1-1; D is unresolved. The CDR3 is made up of 15 amino acids. The V end was cut by 8 bases, the J end by 11 bases, with 28 bases between. CDR1 SGDLS and CDR2 YYNGEE come from the germline V gene. The CDR3 coding sequence is TGTGCCAGTAGTATGGGGAACAGCGCCAACACTGCCGCTTTCTTT. Translated, it gives CASSMGNSANTAAFF. Full variable domain (rest looked up from reference TRBV9 and TRBJ1-1): DSGVTQTPKHLITATGQRVTLRCSPRSGDLSVYWYQQSLDQGLQFLIQYYNGEERAKGNILERFSAQQFPDLHSELNLSSLELGDSALYFCASSMGNSANTAAFFGQGTRLTVV.

As to this clonotype: The junction departs from germline at one end; a sequencing error may be responsible. This chain connects TRBV19 to TRBJ1-5; D uncertain. Germline V lookup: CDR1 LNHDA, CDR2 SQIVND (reference sequence). The CDR3 has 18 amino acids. In DNA form, the CDR3 reads TGTGCCAGTAGTCTGGGAGAGCTCCGCATTTATCGCAATCGGCCCCAGCATTTT. This encodes CASSLGELRIYRNRPQHF.

The chain is built from TRBV24-1 and TRBJ2-7; either TRBD1 or TRBD2 may supply D (5 bases each). The germline gives CDR1 KGHDR, CDR2 SFDVKD. The V and J ends lost 5 bases and 3 bases respectively, with 10 bases between them. CDR3 length equals 13 residues. The CDR3 bases are TGTGCCACCAGTGGACTGGGGGTCTACGAGCAGTACTTC. It specifies CATSGLGVYEQYF.

The CDR3 region has the DNA TGTGCCACCAGCGAACGAAATCAGCCCCAGCATTTT. Protein sequence: CATSERNQPQHF. The rearrangement uses TRBV24-1 and TRBJ1-5; D call uncertain. V dropped 7 bases and J dropped 4 bases, with 7 bases sitting between them. Germline V gene data show CDR1 as KGHDR and CDR2 as SFDVKD. The CDR3 covers 12 residues.

A remark on this clonotype: The conserved phenylalanine or tryptophan normally closing the CDR3 is absent here, so this likely arose from a read error. The DNA is left out, because the CDR3 cannot be placed on it with certainty; the CDR3 is given as TCRdb lists it. This chain connects TRBV7-9 to TRBJ1-1; the table's D gene call, TRBD1, was not cross checked with the DNA. CDR1 and CDR2 (germline): SEHNR, FQNEAQ (reference sequence). The CDR3 numbers 13 amino acids, ends counted. CDR3 residues: CASGKDIDGYTFG.

This clonotype was recorded at least ten times. This chain links TRBV3-1 with TRBJ1-2; D is unclear. CDR1 LGHDT and CDR2 YNNKEL come from the germline V gene (reference sequence). The CDR3 contains 11 residues. V lost 2 bases to trimming and J lost 3 bases, with 1 base between them. CDR3 sequence (DNA): TGTGCCAGCAGCCAACACTATGGCTACACCTTC. Its protein product is CASSQHYGYTF. Looking up the rest from reference TRBV3-1 and TRBJ1-2 gives the full variable domain: DTAVSQTPKYLVTQMGNDKSIKCEQNLGHDTMYWYKQDSKKFLKIMFSYNNKELIINETVPNRFSPKSPDKAHLNLHINSLELGDSAVYFCASSQHYGYTFGSGTRLTVV.

The chain employs TRBV20-1 and TRBJ2-7; the D gene could be TRBD1 or TRBD2 (6 bases each). V dropped 4 bases and J dropped 7 bases, with 23 bases sitting between them. CDR1 DFQATT and CDR2 SNEGSKA come from the germline V gene (reference sequence). The CDR3 contains 15 residues. CDR3 sequence: CSAKREGGGETEQYF. CDR3 sequence (DNA): TGCAGTGCTAAACGAGAGGGGGGTGGGGAGACGGAGCAGTACTTC.

The V gene is TRBV9, the J gene TRBJ2-5, with TRBD2 matching over 8 bases. Germline V gene data show CDR1 as SGDLS and CDR2 as YYNGEE. There are 16 residues in the CDR3. J was trimmed by 8 bases and V by 4 bases; bases with no gene match: 16. The CDR3 loop reads CASSLRVAGRQNTQYF. The CDR3 coding sequence is TGTGCCAGCAGCTTGCGAGTAGCGGGGCGCCAAAACACCCAGTACTTC.

The V and J genes are TRBV11-2 and TRBJ1-1, with D perhaps TRBD1 (5 bases). The CDR3 has 15 amino acids. CDR1 SGHAT and CDR2 FQNNGV come from the germline V gene. Between the trimmed V and J ends, which lost 2 bases and 4 bases, there was a span of 14 bases. The CDR3 DNA is TGTGCCAGCAGCTTAACGGGGCAGGGAGGCACTGAAGCTTTCTTT. Encoded protein: CASSLTGQGGTEAFF.

Concerning this clonotype itself: At one end the junction does not follow the germline gene, possibly because of a read error. The rearrangement uses TRBV5-1 and TRBJ1-1; no firm D call. The CDR3 runs to 15 residues. Per germline, CDR1 SGHRS and CDR2 YFSETQ. The CDR3 is CASSHDPTGFTEAFF. The CDR3 DNA is TGTGCCAGCAGCCACGACCCGACGGGGTTCACTGAAGCTTTCTTT.

This clonotype was counted at least ten times. The V call is TRBV28, the J call TRBJ1-2, with D uncertain. The CDR3 runs to 14 residues. Germline CDR1 is MDHEN and CDR2 is SYDVKM. The ends were cut back, 6 bases at V and 7 bases at J, with 18 bases in the middle. CDR3 region: CASRTSTAEGGYTF. Written as DNA, the CDR3 is TGTGCCAGCAGAACCTCCACAGCCGAGGGTGGCTACACCTTC.

This clonotype was observed many times. This chain links TRBV7-2 with TRBJ2-1, with D possibly being TRBD2 (6 bases). V shed 4 bases and J shed 0 bases, with 13 bases lying between them. This CDR3 has 16 amino acids. CDR1 is SGHTA, CDR2 FQGNSA, per germline. Here the CDR3 reads CASSSGPTSSYNEQFF. The CDR3 coding sequence is TGTGCCAGCAGCTCGGGACCGACTAGCTCCTACAATGAGCAGTTCTTC.

With respect to this clonotype: One end of the junction varies from germline; a read error may be responsible. DNA for the CDR3: TGTGCCAGCAGCTTAGTGCTACGAGGGGACGGCGGGGAGCTGTTCTTT. It codes for CASSLVLRGDGGELFF. The chain has TRBV7-2 and TRBJ2-2; tentative D call: TRBD2 (6 bases). The germline CDR1 and CDR2 sequences are SGHTA and FQGNSA. The CDR3 spans 16 residues.

The V gene is TRBV7-2, the J gene TRBJ1-2, with D uncertain. V was cut by 3 bases and J by 4 bases, with 9 bases left in between. Per germline, CDR1 SGHTA and CDR2 FQGNSA. There are 13 residues in the CDR3. Here the CDR3 reads CASSFGKGYGYTF. Here the CDR3 DNA reads TGTGCCAGCAGCTTTGGGAAGGGCTATGGCTACACCTTC. The full variable domain, rest sourced from reference TRBV7-2 and TRBJ1-2, is GAGVSQSPSNKVTEKGKDVELRCDPISGHTALYWYRQSLGQGLEFLIYFQGNSAPDKSGLPSDRFSAERTGGSVSTLTIQRTQQEDSAVYLCASSFGKGYGYTFGSGTRLTVV.

Concerning this clonotype: A clone one base away is much larger, so this may be a read error. No conserved phenylalanine or tryptophan ends this CDR3, so it is likely a read error. This sequence joins TRBV4-3 and TRBJ1-5, with D uncertain. The CDR3 length is 13 residues. V was trimmed by 0 bases and J by 3 bases, leaving 3 bases between them. In germline, CDR1 is LGHNA, CDR2 YSLEER. For the CDR3, the DNA is TGCGCCAGCAGCCAAGAACTCAATCAGCCCCAGCATCTT. Residues: CASSQELNQPQHL.

Regarding this clonotype: Relative to the germline gene, one junction end is altered; a read error may explain this. The V and J genes are TRBV7-3 and TRBJ2-7; TRBD2 might be the D (5 bases). The CDR3 totals 13 residues. The germline V gene encodes CDR1 SGHTA and CDR2 FQGTGA. The CDR3 nucleotides read TGTGCCACCAGCAGTGCGGAGACTGCGGAGGAGTACTTC. Encoded protein: CATSSAETAEEYF.

This clonotype was recorded a few times. This could be a read error, since a much larger clone is one nucleotide away. This chain links TRBV12-3 or TRBV12-4 with TRBJ1-4, with TRBD1 matching 11 bases. CDR3 size: 11 residues. The trim removed 4 bases at V and 16 bases at J, leaving 2 bases unmatched. The CDR3, as DNA: TGTGCCAGCAGTTCGGACAGGGGGCGGTTTTTT. This gives the protein CASSSDRGRFF.

The genes are TRBV2 and TRBJ1-5; D is possibly TRBD1 (6 bases). V was trimmed by 8 bases and J by 7 bases, leaving 33 bases between them. Germline V lookup: CDR1 SNHLY, CDR2 FYNNEI. There are 19 residues in the CDR3. CDR3: CASSPRLAGDTVGEQPQHF. CDR3 DNA sequence: TGTGCCAGCTCACCTCGGCTAGCGGGGGACACAGTGGGGGAGCAGCCCCAGCATTTT.

V is TRBV7-8 and J is TRBJ1-5, with a possible D match to TRBD1 (6 bases). The CDR3 is 16 amino acids. The V and J ends lost 5 bases and 12 bases respectively, with 26 bases between them. Germline CDR1 is SGHVS and CDR2 is FQNEAQ. CDR3 nucleotides: TGTGCCAGCAGCACGGTCCGGGACACATACGGTCAGTACCAGCATTTT. This codes for CASSTVRDTYGQYQHF. The full variable domain, rest sourced from reference TRBV7-8 and TRBJ1-5, is GAGVSQSPRYKVAKRGQDVALRCDPISGHVSLFWYQQALGQGPEFLTYFQNEAQLDKSGLPSDRFFAERPEGSVSTLKIQRTQQEDSAVYLCASSTVRDTYGQYQHFGDGTRLSIL.

As regards this clonotype: Here the CDR3 omits its conserved ending phenylalanine or tryptophan, so a read error is the likely source. No DNA is shown, since the ends of the CDR3 on it are uncertain; the CDR3 is the one TCRdb lists. The rearrangement joins TRBV14 to TRBJ2-5; TRBD1 is taken as the D call from the table, unchecked against the DNA. Germline assignment: CDR1 SGHDN and CDR2 FVKESK. The CDR3 is 13 amino acids in total, end residues counted. CDR3 sequence reads: CASSPGGGDAHDL.

This clonotype was seen only a few times. The chain uses TRBV25-1 and TRBJ2-5, with TRBD2 matching over 10 bases. CDR1 is MGHDK, CDR2 SYGVNS, per germline. Losses at the gene ends were 0 bases for V and 4 bases for J; bases not matched to a gene: 5. The CDR3 covers 16 residues. CDR3 sequence (DNA): TGTGCCAGCAGTGAATATCGGTTAGCGGGGGGAGAGACCCAGTACTTC. Translated, it gives CASSEYRLAGGETQYF.

This clonotype was counted a single time. The conserved phenylalanine or tryptophan normally closing the CDR3 is absent here, so this likely arose from a read error. The DNA is left out, because the CDR3 cannot be placed on it with certainty; the CDR3 is given as TCRdb lists it. This rearrangement joins TRBV9 to TRBJ1-1. Germline CDR1 and CDR2: SGDLS and YYNGEE. Inclusive of both ends, the CDR3 amounts to 13 amino acids. CDR3 sequence reads: CVCGVDRLTEFFI.